This passage covers 21 T cell receptor beta chains from one sample sequenced in a study of T cells in tuberculosis. Time point denoted: new active TB diagnosis, blood taken before or within 7 days of starting treatment. The protocol was immunoSEQ multiplex PCR, while the TCRdb copy is restricted to in-frame clones and leaves out a portion. The sample lists under 40,000 clones; 86% were seen once. The specimen comprised PBMCs, sampled at tuberculosis diagnosis. The receptors were sampled from an adult with tuberculosis.

The chain recombines TRBV5-4 with TRBJ2-2, with TRBD2 identical over 7 bases. This CDR3 comprises 15 residues. Germline loops: CDR1 SGHNT, CDR2 YYREEE (reference sequence). V shed 0 bases, J shed 3 bases, and the junction held 2 bases outside the gene matches. Here the CDR3 DNA reads TGTGCCAGCAGCTTGGACGGGGGGTACACCGGGGAGCTGTTTTTT. Encoded protein: CASSLDGGYTGELFF.

V is TRBV19 and J is TRBJ1-6; 11 nucleotides match TRBD1. This CDR3 is built from 17 residues. Trimming removed 6 bases from V and 4 bases from J; junction bases left unmatched: 8. The germline V gene has CDR1 LNHDA and CDR2 SQIVND (reference sequence). The CDR3 region is CASRGTGGNYYNSPLHF. Written as DNA, the CDR3 is TGTGCCAGTAGAGGGACAGGGGGTAACTATTATAATTCACCCCTCCACTTT.

The count of this clone is one. For the CDR3, the DNA is TGTGCCAGCAGCTTATCCCACGAGAACACAGATACGCAGTATTTT. It codes for CASSLSHENTDTQYF. The chain couples TRBV7-2 to TRBJ2-3, with D hard to call. Germline CDR1 and CDR2: SGHTA and FQGNSA. Trimming cost V 2 bases and J 2 bases, with 11 bases left between them. CDR3 length: 15 amino acids.

Written as DNA, the CDR3 is TGTGCCAGCTCACCAGAGATAAACAATGAGCAGTTCTTC. It specifies CASSPEINNEQFF. The chain recombines TRBV18 with TRBJ2-1; D is ambiguous. Germline loops: CDR1 KGHSH, CDR2 LQKENI. This CDR3 is built from 13 residues. Trimming shortened V by 2 bases and J by 5 bases, and 7 bases separated the two germline ends.

J is TRBJ2-6 and V is TRBV10-3; D ambiguous. There are 17 residues in the CDR3. Deletions cut 8 bases from V and 0 bases from J, with 17 bases between. Germline CDR1 reads ENHRY; CDR2 reads SYGVKD. In DNA, the CDR3 is TGTGCCATCGCCTCCGGGTCAGCGCTCTCTGGGGCCAACGTCCTGACTTTC. Translated: CAIASGSALSGANVLTF.

The chain carries TRBV2 and TRBJ1-4, with TRBD1 matching 10 bases. The V gene end was trimmed by 5 bases and the J gene end by 14 bases; junction bases not matched to a gene: 5. CDR3 length: 12 amino acids. Germline loops: CDR1 SNHLY, CDR2 FYNNEI. DNA of the CDR3: TGTGCCAGCAGTCCCCGGGACAGGGGCCTGTTTTTT. It yields the protein CASSPRDRGLFF.

J is TRBJ1-5 and V is TRBV11-2, with a weak D call TRBD1 (6 bases). The ends were cut back, 5 bases at V and 0 bases at J, with 8 bases in the middle. Germline CDR1 is SGHAT and CDR2 is FQNNGV. This CDR3 spans 14 amino acids. The CDR3 sequence: CASSLQGSNQPQHF. CDR3 bases: TGTGCCAGCAGCCTACAGGGTAGCAATCAGCCCCAGCATTTT.

This chain uses TRBV7-2 with TRBJ2-1; 11 nucleotides match TRBD2. CDR1 is SGHTA and CDR2 is FQGNSA in the germline V gene. With 2 bases clipped from V and 0 bases from J, the junction kept 6 bases outside the gene matches. The length of the CDR3 is 18 residues. This CDR3 is CASSLRLAGGISYNEQFF. CDR3 nucleotide sequence: TGTGCCAGCAGCTTAAGGCTAGCGGGGGGAATCTCCTACAATGAGCAGTTCTTC.

This clone was observed once. The genes are TRBV30 and TRBJ1-2; 7 nucleotides align to TRBD1. The germline V gene encodes CDR1 GTSNPN and CDR2 SVGIG (reference sequence). Trimming at V came to 7 bases and at J to 7 bases, leaving 15 bases not matched to a gene. The CDR3 is 14 residues long. Here the CDR3 reads CAFSSQTGSSGYTF. DNA for the CDR3: TGTGCCTTTTCCAGCCAGACAGGGTCGAGTGGCTACACCTTC. The entire variable domain, with the rest obtained from reference TRBV30 and TRBJ1-2, is as follows: SQTIHQWPATLVQPVGSPLSLECTVEGTSNPNLYWYRQAAGRGLQLLFYSVGIGQISSEVPQNLSASRPQDRQFILSSKKLLLSDSGFYLCAFSSQTGSSGYTFGSGTRLTVV.

The chain combines TRBV27 with TRBJ2-3; 8 positions match TRBD2. V lost 0 bases to trimming and J lost 2 bases; unmatched junction nucleotides: 4. The CDR3 contains 16 residues. Germline V lookup: CDR1 MNHEY, CDR2 SMNVEV (reference sequence). This CDR3 is CASSLSGAGATDTQYF. The CDR3 bases are TGTGCCAGCAGTTTATCAGGAGCGGGGGCCACAGATACGCAGTATTTT.

This clone was observed a single time. The rearrangement links TRBV6-8 to TRBJ2-5, with 8 bases identical to TRBD2. This CDR3 spans 17 amino acids. Unmatched junction bases numbered 10, after V lost 0 bases and J lost 4 bases. Per the germline V gene, CDR1 is MNHGY and CDR2 is SAAAGT. CDR3 DNA sequence: TGTGCCAGCAGTTACTCGCTGGCGGGGGGTAGGGGAGAGACCCAGTACTTC. Translation gives CASSYSLAGGRGETQYF.

This chain uses TRBV5-6 with TRBJ2-7; 10 positions match TRBD2. This CDR3 is built from 15 residues. Trimming at V came to 0 bases and at J to 4 bases, leaving 4 bases not matched to a gene. Germline V gene lookup returns CDR1 SGHDT and CDR2 YYEEEE. DNA for the CDR3: TGTGCCAGCAGCTTGGCTAGCGGGAGAATGTACGAGCAGTACTTC. Protein: CASSLASGRMYEQYF.

V and J are TRBV7-3 and TRBJ2-1; 9 bases fit TRBD2. Germline values: CDR1 SGHTA, CDR2 FQGTGA. V was pared by 5 bases and J by 6 bases, with 5 bases of the junction left unmatched. The CDR3 length is 14 residues. The CDR3 protein is CASSQGLASNEQFF. The CDR3 region has the DNA TGTGCCAGCAGCCAGGGACTAGCTTCCAATGAGCAGTTCTTC.

CDR3 sequence reads: CATSSGRGVQPQHF. CDR3 nucleotides: TGTGCCACCAGCAGCGGCAGGGGGGTCCAGCCCCAGCATTTT. The chain couples TRBV15 to TRBJ1-5; 7 bases agree with TRBD1. CDR3 length: 14 residues. V was clipped by 3 bases and J by 7 bases; unmatched bases: 6. Germline V lookup: CDR1 LNHNV, CDR2 YYDKDF (reference sequence).

V gene TRBV5-8 combines with J gene TRBJ2-7, with TRBD1 matching 9 bases. CDR3 length: 14 residues. Trimming cost V 4 bases and J 7 bases; bases outside gene matches: 9. Germline V lookup: CDR1 SGHTS, CDR2 YDEGEE. The CDR3 region has the DNA TGTGCCAGCAGCCAGGGACAGGGAGCATGGGAGCAGTACTTC. Its protein is CASSQGQGAWEQYF.

The V gene is TRBV13, the J gene TRBJ2-5, with 7 nucleotides matching TRBD2. Germline V gives CDR1 PRHDT, CDR2 FYEKMQ (reference sequence). Germline trimming cut 4 bases from V and 1 base from J; bases unmatched to any gene: 6. The CDR3 has 15 amino acids. The CDR3, as DNA: TGTGCCAGCAGCTCCGCGACTAGCCTCCAAGAGACCCAGTACTTC. This translates into CASSSATSLQETQYF.

This clone was detected only a few times. The chain employs TRBV19 and TRBJ1-6, with D perhaps TRBD1 (5 bases). Trimming removed 10 bases from V and 0 bases from J, with 13 bases in between. This CDR3 has 15 residues. Germline loops: CDR1 LNHDA, CDR2 SQIVND (reference sequence). CDR3 amino acids: CATSGSGSYNSPLHF. CDR3 nucleotide sequence: TGTGCCACCTCAGGGTCCGGCTCCTATAATTCACCCCTCCACTTT.

This rearrangement joins TRBV12-5 to TRBJ2-7; the match to TRBD2 covers 9 bases. The CDR3 loop spans 14 amino acids. Germline V gives CDR1 LGHNT, CDR2 FRNRAP. V shed 7 bases and J 0 bases; nucleotides not matched to a gene: 4. This chain's CDR3 is CASEIAGVSYEQYF. The CDR3 region has the DNA TGTGCTAGTGAAATAGCGGGAGTCTCCTACGAGCAGTACTTC.

This chain uses TRBV10-2 with TRBJ2-5, with TRBD2 as a possible D gene (7 bases). Near its end, the DNA agrees better with TRBJ2-7, so the J call may be wrong. There are 12 residues in the CDR3. Germline V lookup: CDR1 WSHSY, CDR2 SAAADI. CDR3 loop: CASRGGGYEQYF. The CDR3 nucleotides read TGCGCCAGCAGAGGGGGGGGCTACGAGCAGTACTTC.

The chain carries TRBV2 and TRBJ2-2; 9 bases match TRBD1. The trim removed 8 bases at V and 0 bases at J, leaving 1 base unmatched. CDR1 and CDR2 from the germline V gene are SNHLY and FYNNEI. The CDR3 is made up of 14 amino acids. DNA for the CDR3: TGTGCCAGCGGACAGGGGACGAACACCGGGGAGCTGTTTTTT. Protein sequence: CASGQGTNTGELFF.

This clone showed up just a few times. The chain couples TRBV4-1 to TRBJ1-5; a possible D gene is TRBD1 (5 bases). Germline V lookup: CDR1 MGHRA, CDR2 YSYEKL. The CDR3 extends over 14 amino acids. V lost 0 bases, J lost 6 bases, and 9 bases lay in between. CDR3 in DNA: TGCGCCAGCAGCCAAGACAGGGCTGCTCAGCCCCAGCATTTT. It is translated as CASSQDRAAQPQHF.